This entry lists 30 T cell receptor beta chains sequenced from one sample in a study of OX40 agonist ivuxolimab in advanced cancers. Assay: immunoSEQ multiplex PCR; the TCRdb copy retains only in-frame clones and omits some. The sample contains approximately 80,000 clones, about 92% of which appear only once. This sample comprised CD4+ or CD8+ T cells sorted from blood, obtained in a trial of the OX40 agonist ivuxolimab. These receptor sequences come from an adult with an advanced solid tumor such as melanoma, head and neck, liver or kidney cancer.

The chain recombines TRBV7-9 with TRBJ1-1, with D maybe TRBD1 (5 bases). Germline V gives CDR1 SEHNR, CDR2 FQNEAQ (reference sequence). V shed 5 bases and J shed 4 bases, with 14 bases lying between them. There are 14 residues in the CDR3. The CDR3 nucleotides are TGTGCCAGCAGCCCAGCCTCAGGGTTCACTGAAGCTTTCTTT. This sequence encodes CASSPASGFTEAFF.

CDR3 in amino acids: CASRPQGGRTDTQYF. The CDR3 DNA follows: TGTGCCAGCAGACCCCAAGGCGGGCGGACGGATACGCAGTATTTT. The chain recombines TRBV6-6 with TRBJ2-3, with a possible D match to TRBD2 (5 bases). V was trimmed by 6 bases and J by 6 bases, leaving 19 bases between them. There are 15 residues in the CDR3. Germline values: CDR1 MNHNY, CDR2 SVGAGI (reference sequence).

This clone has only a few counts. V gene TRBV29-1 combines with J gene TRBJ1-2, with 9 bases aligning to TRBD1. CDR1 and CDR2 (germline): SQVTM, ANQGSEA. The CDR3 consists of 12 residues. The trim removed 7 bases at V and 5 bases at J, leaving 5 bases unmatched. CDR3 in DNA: TGCAGCGCCTCCGGGACAGGGTATGGCTACACCTTC. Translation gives CSASGTGYGYTF.

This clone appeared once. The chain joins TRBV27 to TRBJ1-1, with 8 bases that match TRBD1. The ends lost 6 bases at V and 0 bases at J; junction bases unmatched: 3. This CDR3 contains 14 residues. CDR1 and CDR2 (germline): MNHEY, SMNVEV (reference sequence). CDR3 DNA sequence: TGTGCCAGCAGCCTGGGACAGGTGAACACTGAAGCTTTCTTT. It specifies CASSLGQVNTEAFF.

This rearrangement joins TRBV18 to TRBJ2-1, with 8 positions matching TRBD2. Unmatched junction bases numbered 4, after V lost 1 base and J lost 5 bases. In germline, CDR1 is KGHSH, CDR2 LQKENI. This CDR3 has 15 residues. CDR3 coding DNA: TGTGCCAGCTCACCACTTAGCGGGGCCAACAATGAGCAGTTCTTC. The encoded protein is CASSPLSGANNEQFF.

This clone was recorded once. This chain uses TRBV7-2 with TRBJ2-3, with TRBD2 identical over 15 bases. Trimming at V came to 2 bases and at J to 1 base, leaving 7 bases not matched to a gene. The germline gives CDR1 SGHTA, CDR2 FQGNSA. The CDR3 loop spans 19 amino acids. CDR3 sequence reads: CASSLFGLAGGSRTDTQYF. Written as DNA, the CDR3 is TGTGCCAGCAGCTTATTCGGACTAGCGGGGGGGAGCCGCACAGATACGCAGTATTTT.

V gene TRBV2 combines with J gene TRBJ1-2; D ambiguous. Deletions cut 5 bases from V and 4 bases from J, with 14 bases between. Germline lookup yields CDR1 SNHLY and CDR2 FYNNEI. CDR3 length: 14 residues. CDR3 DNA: TGTGCCAGCAGTCCCGGCCCCTATTCCTATGGCTACACCTTC. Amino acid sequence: CASSPGPYSYGYTF.

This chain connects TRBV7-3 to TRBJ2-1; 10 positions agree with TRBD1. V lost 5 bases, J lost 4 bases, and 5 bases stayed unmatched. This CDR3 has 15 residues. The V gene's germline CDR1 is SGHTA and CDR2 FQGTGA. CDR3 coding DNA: TGTGCCAGCAGCACTGACAGGGGGCTATACAATGAGCAGTTCTTC. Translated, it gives CASSTDRGLYNEQFF.

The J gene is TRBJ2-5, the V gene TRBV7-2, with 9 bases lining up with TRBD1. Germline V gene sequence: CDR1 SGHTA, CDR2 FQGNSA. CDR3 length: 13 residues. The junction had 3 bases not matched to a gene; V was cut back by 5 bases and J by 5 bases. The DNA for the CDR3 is TGTGCCAGCAGCATAGACAGGGGGGAGACCCAGTACTTC. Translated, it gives CASSIDRGETQYF.

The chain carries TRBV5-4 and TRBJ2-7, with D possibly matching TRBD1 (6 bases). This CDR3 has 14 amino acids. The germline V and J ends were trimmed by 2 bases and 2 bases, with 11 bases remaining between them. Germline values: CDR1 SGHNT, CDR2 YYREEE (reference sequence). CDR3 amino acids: CASSFSGDTYEQYF. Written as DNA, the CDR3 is TGTGCCAGCAGCTTCTCAGGGGATACCTACGAGCAGTACTTC.

Here the CDR3 DNA reads TGCGCCAGCCACAGTCAGCTAAGCGAGCAGTACTTC. Its protein product is CASHSQLSEQYF. The chain links TRBV10-2 to TRBJ2-7; D is ambiguous. Germline-derived CDR1 and CDR2 are WSHSY and SAAADI. The CDR3 loop spans 12 amino acids. V lost 8 bases to trimming and J lost 6 bases, with 14 bases between them.

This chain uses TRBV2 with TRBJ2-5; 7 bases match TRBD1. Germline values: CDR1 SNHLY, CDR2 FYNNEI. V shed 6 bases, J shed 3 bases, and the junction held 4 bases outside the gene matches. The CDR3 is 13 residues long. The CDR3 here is CASRGTAEETQYF. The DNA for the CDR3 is TGTGCCAGCAGAGGGACAGCAGAAGAGACCCAGTACTTC.

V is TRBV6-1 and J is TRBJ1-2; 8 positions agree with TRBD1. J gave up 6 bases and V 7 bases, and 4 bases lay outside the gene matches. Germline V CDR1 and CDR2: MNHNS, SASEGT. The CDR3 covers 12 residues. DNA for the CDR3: TGTGCCAGCAAATCGACAGGGGATGGCTACACCTTC. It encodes CASKSTGDGYTF.

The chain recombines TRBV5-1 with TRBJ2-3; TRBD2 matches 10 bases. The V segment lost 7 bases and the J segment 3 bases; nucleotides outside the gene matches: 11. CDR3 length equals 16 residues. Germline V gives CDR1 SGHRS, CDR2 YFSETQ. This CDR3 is CASHQIAGGGTDTQYF. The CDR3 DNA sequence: TGCGCCAGCCACCAAATAGCGGGAGGAGGTACAGATACGCAGTATTTT.

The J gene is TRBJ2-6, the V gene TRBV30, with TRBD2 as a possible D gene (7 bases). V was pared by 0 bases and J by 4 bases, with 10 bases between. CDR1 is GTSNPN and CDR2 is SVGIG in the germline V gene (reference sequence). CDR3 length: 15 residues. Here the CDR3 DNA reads TGTGCCTGGAGTGTGGGGGGGGCCGGGGCCAACGTCCTGACTTTC. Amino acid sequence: CAWSVGGAGANVLTF.

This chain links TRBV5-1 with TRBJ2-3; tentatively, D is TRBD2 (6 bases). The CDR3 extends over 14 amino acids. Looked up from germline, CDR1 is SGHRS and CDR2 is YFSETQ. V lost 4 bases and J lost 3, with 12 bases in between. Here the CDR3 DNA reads TGCGCCAGCAGCGTGGGGGGAGCGACAGATACGCAGTATTTT. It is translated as CASSVGGATDTQYF.

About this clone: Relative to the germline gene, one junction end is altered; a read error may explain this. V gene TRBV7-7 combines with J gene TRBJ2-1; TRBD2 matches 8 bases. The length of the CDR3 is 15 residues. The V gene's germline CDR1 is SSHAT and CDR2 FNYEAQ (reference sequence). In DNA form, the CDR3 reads TGTGCTAGCAGCGCGGGACTAGGGAGTAACAATGAGCAGTTCTTC. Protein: CASSAGLGSNNEQFF.

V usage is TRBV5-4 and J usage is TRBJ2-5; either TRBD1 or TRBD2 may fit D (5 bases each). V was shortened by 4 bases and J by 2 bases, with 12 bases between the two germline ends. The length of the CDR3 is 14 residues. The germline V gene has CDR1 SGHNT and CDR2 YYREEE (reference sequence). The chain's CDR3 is CASSPQGGQETQYF. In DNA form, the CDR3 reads TGTGCCAGCAGCCCCCAGGGCGGGCAAGAGACCCAGTACTTC. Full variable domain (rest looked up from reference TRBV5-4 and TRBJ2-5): ETGVTQSPTHLIKTRGQQVTLRCSSQSGHNTVSWYQQALGQGPQFIFQYYREEENGRGNFPPRFSGLQFPNYSSELNVNALELDDSALYLCASSPQGGQETQYFGPGTRLLVL.

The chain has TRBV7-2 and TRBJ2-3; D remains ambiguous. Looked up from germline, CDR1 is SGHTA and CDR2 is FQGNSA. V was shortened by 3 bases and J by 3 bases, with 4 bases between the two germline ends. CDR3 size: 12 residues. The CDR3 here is CASSLYTDTQYF. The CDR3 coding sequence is TGTGCCAGCAGCTTGTATACAGATACGCAGTATTTT.

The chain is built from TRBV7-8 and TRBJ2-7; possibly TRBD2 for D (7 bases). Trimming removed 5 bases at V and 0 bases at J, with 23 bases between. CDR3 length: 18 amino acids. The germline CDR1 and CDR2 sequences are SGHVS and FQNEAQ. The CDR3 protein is CASSRNEGRGSSSYEQYV. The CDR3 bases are TGTGCCAGCAGCCGTAACGAAGGGAGGGGGTCCAGCTCCTACGAGCAGTACGTC.

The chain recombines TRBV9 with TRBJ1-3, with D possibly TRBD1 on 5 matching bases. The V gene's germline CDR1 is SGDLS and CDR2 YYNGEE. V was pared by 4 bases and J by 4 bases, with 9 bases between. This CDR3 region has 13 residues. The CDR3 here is CASSSAGGNTIYF. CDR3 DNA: TGTGCCAGCAGCTCTGCAGGGGGAAACACCATATATTTT.

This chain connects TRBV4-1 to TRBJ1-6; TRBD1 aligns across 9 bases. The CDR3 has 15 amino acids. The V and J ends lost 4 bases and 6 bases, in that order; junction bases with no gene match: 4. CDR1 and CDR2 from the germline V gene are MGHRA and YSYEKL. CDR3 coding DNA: TGCGCCAGCAGCCTCGGACAGGGGCCTAATTCACCCCTCCACTTT. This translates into CASSLGQGPNSPLHF.

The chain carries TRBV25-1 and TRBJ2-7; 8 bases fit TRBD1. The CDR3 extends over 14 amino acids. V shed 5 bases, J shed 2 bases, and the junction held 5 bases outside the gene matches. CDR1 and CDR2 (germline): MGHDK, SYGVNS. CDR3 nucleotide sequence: TGTGCCAGCAGTCAGCCGGGACAGGCCTACGAGCAGTACTTC. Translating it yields CASSQPGQAYEQYF.

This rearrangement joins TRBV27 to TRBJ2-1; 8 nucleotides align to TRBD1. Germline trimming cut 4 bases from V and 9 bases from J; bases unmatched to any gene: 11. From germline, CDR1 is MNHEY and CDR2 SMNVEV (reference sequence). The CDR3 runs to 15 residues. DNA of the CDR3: TGTGCCAGCAGTTCAGGGGGCGCCGGTGGCGGTGAGCAGTTCTTC. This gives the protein CASSSGGAGGGEQFF.

CDR3 amino acids: CASSAGGTPGANVLTF. The DNA for the CDR3 is TGTGCCAGCAGCGCCGGTGGAACGCCCGGGGCCAACGTCCTGACTTTC. This chain links TRBV9 with TRBJ2-6; no clear D gene. V was cut by 3 bases and J by 4 bases, with 14 bases left in between. The CDR3 covers 16 residues. CDR1 is SGDLS, CDR2 YYNGEE, per germline.

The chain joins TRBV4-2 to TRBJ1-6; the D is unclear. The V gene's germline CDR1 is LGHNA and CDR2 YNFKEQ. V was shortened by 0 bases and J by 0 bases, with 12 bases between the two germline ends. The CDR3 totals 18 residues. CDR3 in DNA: TGTGCCAGCAGCCAAGATGGACCTGATAGCTCCTATAATTCACCCCTCCACTTT. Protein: CASSQDGPDSSYNSPLHF.

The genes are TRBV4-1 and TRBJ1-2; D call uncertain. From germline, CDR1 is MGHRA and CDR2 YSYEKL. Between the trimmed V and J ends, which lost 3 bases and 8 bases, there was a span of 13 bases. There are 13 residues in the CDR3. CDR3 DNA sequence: TGCGCCAGCAGCCACCCGACGTCACAGGGCTACACCTTC. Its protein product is CASSHPTSQGYTF.

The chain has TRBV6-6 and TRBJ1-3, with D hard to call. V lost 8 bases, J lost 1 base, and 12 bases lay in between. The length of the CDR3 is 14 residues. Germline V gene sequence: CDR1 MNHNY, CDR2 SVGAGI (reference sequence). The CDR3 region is CASPGHQSGNTIYF. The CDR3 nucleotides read TGTGCCAGCCCGGGCCACCAATCTGGAAACACCATATATTTT.

This CDR3 is CASSLGRDDPYSNQPQHF. For the CDR3, the DNA is TGTGCCAGCAGCTTAGGACGGGACGATCCTTATAGCAATCAGCCCCAGCATTTT. V and J are TRBV7-8 and TRBJ1-5; D possibly corresponds to TRBD1 (5 bases). Trimming shortened V by 1 base and J by 0 bases, and 16 bases separated the two germline ends. Germline V gene data show CDR1 as SGHVS and CDR2 as FQNEAQ. CDR3 length: 18 residues. Drawing the rest from reference TRBV7-8 and TRBJ1-5, the complete variable domain is GAGVSQSPRYKVAKRGQDVALRCDPISGHVSLFWYQQALGQGPEFLTYFQNEAQLDKSGLPSDRFFAERPEGSVSTLKIQRTQQEDSAVYLCASSLGRDDPYSNQPQHFGDGTRLSIL.

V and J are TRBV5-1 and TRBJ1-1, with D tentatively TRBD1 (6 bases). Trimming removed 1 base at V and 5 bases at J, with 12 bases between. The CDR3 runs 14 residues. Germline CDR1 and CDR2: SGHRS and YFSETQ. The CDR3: CASSLIPGETEAFF. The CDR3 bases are TGCGCCAGCAGCTTGATACCAGGGGAAACTGAAGCTTTCTTT.